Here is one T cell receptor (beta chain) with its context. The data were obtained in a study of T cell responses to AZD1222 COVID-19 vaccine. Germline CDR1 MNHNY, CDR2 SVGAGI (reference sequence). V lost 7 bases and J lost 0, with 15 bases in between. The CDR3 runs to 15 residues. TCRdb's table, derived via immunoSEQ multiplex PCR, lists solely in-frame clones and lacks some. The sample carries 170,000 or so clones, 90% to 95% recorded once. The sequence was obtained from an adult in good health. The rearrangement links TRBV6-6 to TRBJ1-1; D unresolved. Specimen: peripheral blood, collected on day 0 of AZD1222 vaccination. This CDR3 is CASTTKGDLNTEAFF. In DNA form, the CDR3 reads TGTGCCAGCACCACCAAGGGTGATTTGAACACTGAAGCTTTCTTT.